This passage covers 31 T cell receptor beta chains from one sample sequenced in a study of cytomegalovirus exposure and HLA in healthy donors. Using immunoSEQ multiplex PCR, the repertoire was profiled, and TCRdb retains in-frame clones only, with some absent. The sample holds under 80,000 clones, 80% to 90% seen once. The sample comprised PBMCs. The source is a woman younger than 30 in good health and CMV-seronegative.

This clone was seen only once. CDR3 sequence: CASSLGEECLERRAGDEQYF. CDR3 in DNA: TGTGCCAGCAGTTTAGGGGAGGAGTGTCTGGAGAGGAGGGCTGGCGACGAGCAGTACTTC. The rearrangement uses TRBV27 and TRBJ2-7; D possibly corresponds to TRBD2 (6 bases). The length of the CDR3 is 20 residues. Germline values: CDR1 MNHEY, CDR2 SMNVEV (reference sequence). V dropped 2 bases and J dropped 5 bases, with 31 bases sitting between them.

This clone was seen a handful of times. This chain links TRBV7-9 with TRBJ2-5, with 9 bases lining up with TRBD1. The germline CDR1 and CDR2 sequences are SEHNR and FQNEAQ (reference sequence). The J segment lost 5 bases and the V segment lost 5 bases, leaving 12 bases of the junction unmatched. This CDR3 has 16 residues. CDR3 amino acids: CASSTYRGRGRETQYF. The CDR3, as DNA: TGTGCCAGCAGCACATACAGGGGGCGCGGAAGGGAGACCCAGTACTTC. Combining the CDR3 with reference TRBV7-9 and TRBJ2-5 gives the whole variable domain DTGVSQNPRHKITKRGQNVTFRCDPISEHNRLYWYRQTLGQGPEFLTYFQNEAQLEKSRLLSDRFSAERPKGSFSTLEIQRTEQGDSAMYLCASSTYRGRGRETQYFGPGTRLLVL.

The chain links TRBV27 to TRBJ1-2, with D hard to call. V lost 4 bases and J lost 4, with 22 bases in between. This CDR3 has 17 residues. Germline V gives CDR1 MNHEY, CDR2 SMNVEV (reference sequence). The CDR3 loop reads CASSSPQTASLGYGYTF. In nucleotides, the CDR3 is TGTGCCAGCAGTTCGCCACAGACGGCGAGTTTGGGCTATGGCTACACCTTC.

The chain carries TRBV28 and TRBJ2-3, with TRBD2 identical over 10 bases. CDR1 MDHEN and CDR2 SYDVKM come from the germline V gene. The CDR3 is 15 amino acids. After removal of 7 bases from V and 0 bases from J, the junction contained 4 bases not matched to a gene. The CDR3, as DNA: TGTGCCAGCACCGGGACTAGCGCTAGCACAGATACGCAGTATTTT. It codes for CASTGTSASTDTQYF.

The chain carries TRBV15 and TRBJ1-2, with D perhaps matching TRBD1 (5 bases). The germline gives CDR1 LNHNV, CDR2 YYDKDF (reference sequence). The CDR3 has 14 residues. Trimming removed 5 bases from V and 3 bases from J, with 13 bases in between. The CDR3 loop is CATSPSGGDYGYTF. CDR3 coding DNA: TGTGCCACCAGCCCGAGCGGAGGGGACTATGGCTACACCTTC.

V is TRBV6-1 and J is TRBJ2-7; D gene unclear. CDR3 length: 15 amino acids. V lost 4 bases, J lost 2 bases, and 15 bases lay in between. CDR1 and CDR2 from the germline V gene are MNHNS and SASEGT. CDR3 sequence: CASSVLAVPTYEQYF. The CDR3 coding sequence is TGTGCCAGCAGTGTGTTGGCGGTACCTACCTACGAGCAGTACTTC.

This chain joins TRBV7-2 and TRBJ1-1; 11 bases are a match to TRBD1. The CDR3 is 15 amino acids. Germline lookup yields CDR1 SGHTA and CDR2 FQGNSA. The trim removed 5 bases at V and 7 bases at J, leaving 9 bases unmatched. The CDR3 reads CASSLDRGRLGEAFF. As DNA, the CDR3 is TGTGCCAGCAGCCTGGACAGGGGGCGGCTTGGTGAAGCTTTCTTT.

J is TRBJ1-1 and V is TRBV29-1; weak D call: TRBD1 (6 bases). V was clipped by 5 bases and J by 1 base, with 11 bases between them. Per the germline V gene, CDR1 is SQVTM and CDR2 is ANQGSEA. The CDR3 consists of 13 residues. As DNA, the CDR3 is TGCAGCGTTTTAGGACAGAAGAACACTGAAGCTTTCTTT. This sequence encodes CSVLGQKNTEAFF.

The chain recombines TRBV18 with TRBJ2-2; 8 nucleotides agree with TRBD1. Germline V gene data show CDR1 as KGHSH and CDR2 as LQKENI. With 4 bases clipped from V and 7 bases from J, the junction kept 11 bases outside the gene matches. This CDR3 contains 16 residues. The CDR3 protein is CASSLQGAMIDGELFF. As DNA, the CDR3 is TGTGCCAGCTCACTGCAGGGGGCGATGATAGACGGGGAGCTGTTTTTT.

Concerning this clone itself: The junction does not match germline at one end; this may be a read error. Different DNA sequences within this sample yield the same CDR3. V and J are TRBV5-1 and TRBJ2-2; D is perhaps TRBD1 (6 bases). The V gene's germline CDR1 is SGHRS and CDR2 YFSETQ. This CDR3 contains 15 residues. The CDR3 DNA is TGCGCTAGCAGCTCCCGGGACACGAACACCGGGGAGCTGTTTTTT. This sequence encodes CASSSRDTNTGELFF.

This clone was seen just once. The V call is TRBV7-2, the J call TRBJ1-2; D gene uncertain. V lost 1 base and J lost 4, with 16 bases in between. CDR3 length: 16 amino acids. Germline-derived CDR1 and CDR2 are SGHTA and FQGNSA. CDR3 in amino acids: CASSLDVSEALYGYTF. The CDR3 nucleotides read TGTGCCAGCAGCTTAGACGTCAGTGAGGCCCTCTATGGCTACACCTTC.

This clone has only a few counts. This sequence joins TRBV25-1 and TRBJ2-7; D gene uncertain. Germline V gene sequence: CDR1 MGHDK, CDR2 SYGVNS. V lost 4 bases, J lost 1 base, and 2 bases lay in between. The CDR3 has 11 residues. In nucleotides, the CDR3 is TGTGCCAGCAGTGTATCCTACGAGCAGTACTTC. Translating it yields CASSVSYEQYF.

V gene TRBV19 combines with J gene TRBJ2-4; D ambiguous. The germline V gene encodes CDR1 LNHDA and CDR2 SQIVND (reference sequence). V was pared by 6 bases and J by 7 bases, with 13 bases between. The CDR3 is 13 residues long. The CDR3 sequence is CASRSLSSNIQYF. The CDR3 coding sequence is TGTGCCAGTAGGTCCCTCTCTAGTAACATTCAGTACTTC.

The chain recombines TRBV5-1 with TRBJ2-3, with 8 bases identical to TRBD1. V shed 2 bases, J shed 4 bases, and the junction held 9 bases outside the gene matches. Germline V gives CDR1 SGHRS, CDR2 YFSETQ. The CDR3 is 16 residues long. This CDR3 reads CASSFGRGPGADTQYF. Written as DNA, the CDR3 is TGCGCCAGCAGCTTCGGCAGGGGGCCCGGAGCAGATACGCAGTATTTT.

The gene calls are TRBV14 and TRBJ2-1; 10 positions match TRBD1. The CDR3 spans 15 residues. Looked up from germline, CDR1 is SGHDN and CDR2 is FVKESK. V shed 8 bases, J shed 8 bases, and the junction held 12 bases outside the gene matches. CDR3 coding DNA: TGTGCCAGCGCCCTCAGGACAGGGGGGGACGATGAGCAGTTCTTC. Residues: CASALRTGGDDEQFF.

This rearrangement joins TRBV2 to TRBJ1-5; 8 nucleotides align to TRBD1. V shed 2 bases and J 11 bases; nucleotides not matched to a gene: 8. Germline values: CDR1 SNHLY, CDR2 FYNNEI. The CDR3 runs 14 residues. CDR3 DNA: TGTGCCAGCAGTGAACAGGGGGCCCGGTCGTCCCAGCATTTT. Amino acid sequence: CASSEQGARSSQHF.

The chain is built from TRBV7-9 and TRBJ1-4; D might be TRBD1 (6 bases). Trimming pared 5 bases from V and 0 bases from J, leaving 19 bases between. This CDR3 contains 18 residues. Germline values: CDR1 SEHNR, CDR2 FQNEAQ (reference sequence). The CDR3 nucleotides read TGTGCCAGCAGCCCCGGGACACACACTATTGCAACTAATGAAAAACTGTTTTTT. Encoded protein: CASSPGTHTIATNEKLFF.

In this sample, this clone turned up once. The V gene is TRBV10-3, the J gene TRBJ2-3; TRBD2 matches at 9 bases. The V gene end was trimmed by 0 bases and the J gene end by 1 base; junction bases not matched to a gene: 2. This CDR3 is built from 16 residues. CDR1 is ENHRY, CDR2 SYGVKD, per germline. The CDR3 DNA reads TGTGCCATCAGTGAGTCGGGCGGGAGGGGCACAGATACGCAGTATTTT. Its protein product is CAISESGGRGTDTQYF.

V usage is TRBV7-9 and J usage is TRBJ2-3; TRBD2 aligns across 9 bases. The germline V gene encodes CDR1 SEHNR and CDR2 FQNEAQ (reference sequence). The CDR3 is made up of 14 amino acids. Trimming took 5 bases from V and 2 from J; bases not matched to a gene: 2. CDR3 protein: CASSRTSDTDTQYF. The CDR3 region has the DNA TGTGCCAGCAGCCGGACTAGCGACACAGATACGCAGTATTTT.

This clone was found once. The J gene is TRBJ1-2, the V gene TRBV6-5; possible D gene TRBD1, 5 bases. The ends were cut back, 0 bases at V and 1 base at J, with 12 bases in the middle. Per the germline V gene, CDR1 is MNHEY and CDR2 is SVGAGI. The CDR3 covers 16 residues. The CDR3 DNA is TGTGCCAGCAGTTACTCCGGGGGTCGGGGTAACTATGGCTACACCTTC. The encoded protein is CASSYSGGRGNYGYTF.

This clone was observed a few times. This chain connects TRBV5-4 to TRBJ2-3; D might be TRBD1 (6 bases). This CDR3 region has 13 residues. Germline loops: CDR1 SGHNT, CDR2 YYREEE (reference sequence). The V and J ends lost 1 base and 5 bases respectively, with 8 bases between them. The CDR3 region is CASSLTGQDTQYF. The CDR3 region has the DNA TGTGCCAGCAGCTTGACAGGGCAAGATACGCAGTATTTT.

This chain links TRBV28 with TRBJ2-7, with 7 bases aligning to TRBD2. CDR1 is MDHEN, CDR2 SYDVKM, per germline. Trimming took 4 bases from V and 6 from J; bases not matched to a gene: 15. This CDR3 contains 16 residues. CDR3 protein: CASSYAWGEGPSEQYF. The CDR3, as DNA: TGTGCCAGCAGTTACGCCTGGGGGGAGGGCCCCTCCGAGCAGTACTTC.

As DNA, the CDR3 is TGTGCCAGTAGACGCACAGGGATAATACAAAACGCCGGGGAGCTGTTTTTT. Translating it yields CASRRTGIIQNAGELFF. The chain employs TRBV19 and TRBJ2-2, with D possibly being TRBD1 (6 bases). CDR1 is LNHDA and CDR2 is SQIVND in the germline V gene (reference sequence). V lost 6 bases and J 6 bases, leaving 23 bases between the germline ends. The CDR3 has 17 residues.

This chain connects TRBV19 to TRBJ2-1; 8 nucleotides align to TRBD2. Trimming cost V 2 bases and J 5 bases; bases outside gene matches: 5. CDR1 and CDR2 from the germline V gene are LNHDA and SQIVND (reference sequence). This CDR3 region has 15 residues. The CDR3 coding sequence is TGTGCCAGTAGTATACCACGGGAGGGTAACAATGAGCAGTTCTTC. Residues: CASSIPREGNNEQFF.

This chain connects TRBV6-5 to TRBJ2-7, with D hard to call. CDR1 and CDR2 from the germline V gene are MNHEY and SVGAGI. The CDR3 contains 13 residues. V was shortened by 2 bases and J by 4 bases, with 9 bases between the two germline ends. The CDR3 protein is CASSYSGAYEQYF. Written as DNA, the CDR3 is TGTGCCAGCAGTTACAGTGGAGCGTACGAGCAGTACTTC.

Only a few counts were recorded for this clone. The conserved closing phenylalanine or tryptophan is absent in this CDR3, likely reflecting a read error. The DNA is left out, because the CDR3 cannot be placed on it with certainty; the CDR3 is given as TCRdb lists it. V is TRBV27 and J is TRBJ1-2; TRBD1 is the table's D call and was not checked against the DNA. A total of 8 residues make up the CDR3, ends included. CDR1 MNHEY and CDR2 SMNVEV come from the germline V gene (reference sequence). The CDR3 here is CASSLNRG.

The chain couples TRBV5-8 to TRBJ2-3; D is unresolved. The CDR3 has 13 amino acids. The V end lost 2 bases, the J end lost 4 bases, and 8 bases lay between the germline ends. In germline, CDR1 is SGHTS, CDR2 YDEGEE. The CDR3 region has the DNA TGTGCCAGCAGCTTTAACAGTGCAGATACGCAGTATTTT. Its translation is CASSFNSADTQYF.

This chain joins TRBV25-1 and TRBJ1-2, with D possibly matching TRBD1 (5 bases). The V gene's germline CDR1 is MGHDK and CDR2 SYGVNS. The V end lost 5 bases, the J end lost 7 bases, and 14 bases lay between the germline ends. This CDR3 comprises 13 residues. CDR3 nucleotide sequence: TGTGCCAGCAGTTTATTGATCAGGGCTGGCTACACCTTC. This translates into CASSLLIRAGYTF.

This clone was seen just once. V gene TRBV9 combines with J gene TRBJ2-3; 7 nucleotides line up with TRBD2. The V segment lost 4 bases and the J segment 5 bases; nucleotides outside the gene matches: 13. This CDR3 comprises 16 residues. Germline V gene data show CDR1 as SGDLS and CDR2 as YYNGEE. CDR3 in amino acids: CASSLHTGRPQDTQYF. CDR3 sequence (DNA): TGTGCCAGCAGCCTTCATACCGGGAGGCCACAAGATACGCAGTATTTT.

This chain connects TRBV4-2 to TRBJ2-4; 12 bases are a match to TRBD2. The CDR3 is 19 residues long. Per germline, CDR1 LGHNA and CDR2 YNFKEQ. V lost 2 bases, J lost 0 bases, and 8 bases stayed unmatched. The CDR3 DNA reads TGTGCCAGCAGCCAACATCTAGCGGGAGGGCCTGGAGCCAAAAACATTCAGTACTTC. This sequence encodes CASSQHLAGGPGAKNIQYF.

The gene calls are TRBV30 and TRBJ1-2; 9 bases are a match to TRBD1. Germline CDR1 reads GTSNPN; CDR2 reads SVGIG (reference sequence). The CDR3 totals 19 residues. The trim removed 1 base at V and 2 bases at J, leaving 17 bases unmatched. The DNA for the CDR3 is TGTGCCTGGAGTGGGACAGGGGCCCTTGTTAGCCCCACAAACTATGGCTACACCTTC. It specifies CAWSGTGALVSPTNYGYTF.